Described below is a single TCR beta chain sequence and its context. This sample stems from a study of technical replicates of blood from a few donors. Using immunoSEQ multiplex PCR, the repertoire was profiled, and TCRdb retains in-frame clones only, with some absent. The table shows 65,000 to 85,000 clones, with 96% occurring only once. The TCR was taken from a human donor in good health. The sequenced material came from T cells isolated from PBMCs.

The CDR3 loop is CASSILANTEAFF. CDR3 DNA sequence: TGTGCCAGTAGTATTTTGGCGAACACTGAAGCTTTCTTT. The chain combines TRBV19 with TRBJ1-1; D gene ambiguous. The germline V gene has CDR1 LNHDA and CDR2 SQIVND (reference sequence). V was shortened by 3 bases and J by 1 base, with 6 bases between the two germline ends. The CDR3 is 13 amino acids. Combining the CDR3 with reference TRBV19 and TRBJ1-1 gives the whole variable domain DGGITQSPKYLFRKEGQNVTLSCEQNLNHDAMYWYRQDPGQGLRLIYYSQIVNDFQKGDIAEGYSVSREKKESFPLTVTSAQKNPTAFYLCASSILANTEAFFGQGTRLTVV.